This TCR beta chain was sequenced for a study of blood T cell repertoires in COVID-19. Study context: PBMCs, B-cell-depleted T cells, or T cells were the source of the cDNA or gDNA that made up the material.

Enrolled through a virtual design, the participants were between 18 and 89 years of age and came from 24 US areas. The CDR3 totals 14 residues. From germline, CDR1 is SGHNT and CDR2 YENEEA. V was clipped by 5 bases and J by 0 bases; unmatched bases: 4. As for this clone: Other DNA sequences from this sample encode an identical CDR3 as well.

Authors' methods: Using reference gene primer amplification, nucleated cell counts were estimated. Clones were sequenced by immunoSEQ multiplex PCR, and TCRdb holds only the in-frame ones, with some missing. V, J and clone size derive from that table, while D and trimming were established from the DNA sequence. The sample contains fewer than 350,000 clones, around nine tenths of which appear only once. The source material was PBMCs or T cells enriched from blood (not recorded which). This sequence was found in a woman aged 40 to 55 who had recovered from COVID-19. J is TRBJ2-7 and V is TRBV11-3; 7 bases fit TRBD2. The CDR3 here is CASSPGGSSYEQYF. CDR3 bases: TGTGCCAGCAGCCCCGGGGGGAGCTCCTACGAGCAGTACTTC.